The TCR beta chain described here comes from a study of identifying expanded T cells in peripheral blood. Study observations and caveats: Clone count variance between approximately two-week samples rose with total template count. Differentially abundant clones: 0.95 to 1.5 between replicates, approximately 16 at about two weeks, 19 to 20 at four.

In regard to this clone: Antigen specificity is unknown.

No infections or other immune events were documented during collection. Between the trimmed V and J ends, which lost 7 bases and 3 bases, there was a span of 16 bases. The CDR3 is 15 residues long. The V gene's germline CDR1 is SGHRS and CDR2 YFSETQ. Sequencing used immunoSEQ multiplex PCR; TCRdb keeps in-frame clones, though not all of them. The profile shows some 100,000 clones, 88% of them singletons. The sequencing input was blood. The chain joins TRBV5-1 to TRBJ2-2; D is unclear. The TCR originated in a person aged 18 to 69 in good health. The CDR3 protein is CASRPLFVDTGELFF. Here the CDR3 DNA reads TGCGCCAGCCGCCCCCTATTTGTGGACACCGGGGAGCTGTTTTTT. The variable domain in full, completed from reference TRBV5-1 and TRBJ2-2, reads KAGVTQTPRYLIKTRGQQVTLSCSPISGHRSVSWYQQTPGQGLQFLFEYFSETQRNKGNFPGRFSGRQFSNSRSEMNVSTLELGDSALYLCASRPLFVDTGELFFGEGSRLTVL.